This TCR beta chain was documented in a study of T cell responses to AZD1222 COVID-19 vaccine. Points from the study as a whole: The breadth and depth of Spike-specific TCRs increased once two AZD1222 doses had been given. Targets within unmutated variant regions were reportedly found for nearly half of spike-specific TCRs. Among AZD1222 vaccinees, only 5 to 7 were seropositive at baseline. There were mostly white British donors and more females than males, and clonal diversity was possibly underestimated.

Clones were read by immunoSEQ multiplex PCR, and TCRdb kept only the in-frame ones, dropping some. The sample includes 200,000 or so clones, over 80% of them seen just once. Comment on this clone: Its antigen is not known.

This sample comprised peripheral blood, obtained on day 0 of MenACWY control vaccination. The receptor's source is an adult in good health.

The CDR3 protein is CASSLDDRGLKGMNTEAFF. The DNA of the CDR3 is TGTGCCAGCAGCTTAGATGACAGGGGTCTGAAGGGGATGAACACTGAAGCTTTCTTT. This chain uses TRBV7-6 with TRBJ1-1; 8 nucleotides agree with TRBD1. With 1 base clipped from V and 0 bases from J, the junction kept 13 bases outside the gene matches. The CDR3 sequence is 19 residues long. CDR1 SGHVS and CDR2 FNYEAQ come from the germline V gene.